This entry concerns a single T cell receptor (beta chain). This clone appeared a few times. Its antigen target is currently unknown. Base-call qualities are not available, and no considerably larger clone is one nucleotide away. V ends up 6 bases short and J 4 bases short, with an unmatched junction base count of 12. The CDR3, cysteine through phenylalanine, is 16 amino acids long. Only the CDR3 portion is preserved as DNA: 48 bases, with reading frame beginning at the first base. The CDR1 and CDR2 encoded by the germline V gene are MDHEN and SYDVKM. An Illumina MiSeq was used to sequence the TCRbeta libraries, yielding an average of about 40,000 productive templates per sample. Using multiplex PCR amplification, the immunoSEQ assay generated the TCRbeta CDR3 libraries. Per the authors' processing: Repertoire diversity was calculated as previously defined, and values close to 0 indicated extremely monoclonal samples. TCRdb retrieved this table from immuneACCESS and kept in-frame rearrangements only. Not all clones are present; in checked studies, unresolved V genes account for under half, and no reason is known for the remainder. Clone size and V and J calls were adopted from that table, with D and trimming inferred from the DNA. The sample table lists approximately 2,000 clones, 22% of them with a count of one. Clones ranked in the top ten supply 60% to 75% of the sample.

This sample was taken from a study of STAT3 mutations in large granular lymphocyte leukemia (dated by TCRdb to the late 2010s). With respect to the entire study: About half of the T-LGLL patients who underwent longitudinal sequencing carried canonical activating STAT3 mutations. One or more immunosuppressive therapy regimens were given to more than half of T-LGLL patients, and hematologic response was seen in around 36% of the treated patients. Serial deep sequencing of TCRbeta CDR3 and STAT3 was performed in patients with T-cell large granular lymphocyte leukemia to reconstruct clonal hierarchy and dynamics. From an initial cohort of 200 to 250 LGL patients, eighteen representative T-LGLL cases were chosen for longitudinal sequencing of TCRbeta and STAT3. As controls within the study, a couple of patients with natural killer LGL leukemia were also sequenced longitudinally. On average, sequencing was done at 3.5 to 4 time points per patient, with the number of samplings ranging from 2 to 8.

Points the paper makes about the study in general: Since codominant clonotypes persisted in some patients, a small but highly pathogenic clone may have gone undetected. At least one immunodominant TCRbeta clonotype was present in every T-LGLL patient, and multiple immunodominant subclonotypes appeared in about half of the T-LGLL patients. The linking of therapy response to changes in TCR clonal burden was complicated by variable intervals between samplings and differing treatment regimens. In about 30% of the 18 patients, TCR clonotype switching occurred after therapy, and every newly emerging clone was STAT3 wild type. In several patients, dominant TCR clone burden exceeded STAT3 mutant burden, suggesting STAT3 mutation arose secondarily within a pre-expanded clone. Because no samples were available when a clone first appeared, clonal expansion had to be inferred from samplings taken at other points.

The same DNA, extracted from blood mononuclear cells, served for both the TCR sequencing and the STAT3 sequencing. Rearrangement joined TRBV28 to TRBJ2-1, with 7 bases in between that match TRBD2. The sequencing input was peripheral blood mononuclear cells. This receptor was taken from a man aged 60 to 75 with T-cell large granular lymphocyte leukemia. Some clones in this sample may be carry-over from other donors' samples. The age is the age at diagnosis. The sequence in DNA is TGTGCCAGCAGCCCTAGTCGGGGGGAGGGTTACAATGAGCAGTTCTTC. Its protein product is CASSPSRGEGYNEQFF.